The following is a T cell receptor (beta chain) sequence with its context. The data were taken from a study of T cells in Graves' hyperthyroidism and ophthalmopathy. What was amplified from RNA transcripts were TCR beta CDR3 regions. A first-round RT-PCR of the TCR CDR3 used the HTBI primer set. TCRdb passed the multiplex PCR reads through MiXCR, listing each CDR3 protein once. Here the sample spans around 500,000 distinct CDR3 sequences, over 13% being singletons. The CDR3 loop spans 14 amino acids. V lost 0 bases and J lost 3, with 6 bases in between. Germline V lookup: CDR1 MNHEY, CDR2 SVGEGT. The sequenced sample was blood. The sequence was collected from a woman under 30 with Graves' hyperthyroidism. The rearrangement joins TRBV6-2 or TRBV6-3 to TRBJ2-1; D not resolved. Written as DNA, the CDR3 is TGTGCCAGCAGTTACTCAGGGTTCTACAATGAGCAGTTCTTC. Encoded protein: CASSYSGFYNEQFF.